The 24 T cell receptor beta chains in this list originate from one sample, sequenced in a study of T cell repertoires in cytomegalovirus infection. The antigens of these receptors remain unknown. TCRdb passed the reads through MiXCR, listing each CDR3 protein once. The table has tens of thousands of distinct CDR3 sequences, around 34% seen once. Sequenced input: PBMCs, sequenced either directly or after in vitro stimulation (not recorded which). The receptors come from a human donor in good health (CMV status not recorded). Some clones in this sample may be carry-over from other donors' samples.

The chain links TRBV5-1 to TRBJ1-6, with D possibly TRBD1 on 5 matching bases. There are 14 residues in the CDR3. V was cut by 4 bases and J by 10 bases, with 15 bases left in between. Germline V gene sequence: CDR1 SGHRS, CDR2 YFSETQ. CDR3 region: CASSVGTAESPLHF. CDR3 DNA sequence: TGCGCCAGCAGCGTCGGGACCGCTGAATCACCCCTCCACTTT.

The chain is built from TRBV6-1 and TRBJ2-7, with 7 bases aligning to TRBD1. Germline V gene lookup returns CDR1 MNHNS and CDR2 SASEGT. This CDR3 has 12 amino acids. With 10 bases clipped from V and 0 bases from J, the junction kept 3 bases outside the gene matches. CDR3 residues: CATRDSSYEQYF. CDR3 DNA: TGTGCCACCAGGGACAGCTCCTACGAGCAGTACTTC.

The genes are TRBV6-6 and TRBJ1-5, with D maybe TRBD1 (5 bases). The germline V gene encodes CDR1 MNHNY and CDR2 SVGAGI (reference sequence). This CDR3 has 17 residues. Trimming removed 7 bases from V and 2 bases from J, with 21 bases in between. CDR3 sequence (DNA): TGTGCCAGCACTTCGGGACGATCAGGGTTTCGCAATCAGCCCCAGCATTTT. It encodes CASTSGRSGFRNQPQHF.

This clonotype was detected a few times. This chain connects TRBV20-1 to TRBJ2-1; the match to TRBD1 covers 8 bases. The CDR3 has 13 residues. Looked up from germline, CDR1 is DFQATT and CDR2 is SNEGSKA (reference sequence). Trimming cost V 4 bases and J 7 bases; bases outside gene matches: 6. CDR3 DNA sequence: TGCAGTGCTAATCCCCAGGGGGCAAATGAGCAGTTCTTC. Its protein product is CSANPQGANEQFF.

The chain uses TRBV20-1 and TRBJ2-1, with TRBD1 matching over 8 bases. Germline CDR1 is DFQATT and CDR2 is SNEGSKA (reference sequence). This CDR3 is 19 amino acids long. The ends lost 0 bases at V and 4 bases at J; junction bases unmatched: 17. CDR3 coding DNA: TGCAGTGCTAGAGATAGAATGACAGGGGTTGGGTTCAGGTACAATGAGCAGTTCTTC. Residues: CSARDRMTGVGFRYNEQFF.

Only one count was recorded for this clonotype. This chain's CDR3 is CASSLNAGLFNNSPLHF. CDR3 DNA sequence: TGTGCCAGCAGCTTAAACGCAGGGCTGTTCAATAATTCACCCCTCCACTTT. The chain employs TRBV7-8 and TRBJ1-6; D possibly corresponds to TRBD1 (5 bases). V was shortened by 2 bases and J by 5 bases, with 16 bases between the two germline ends. CDR1 is SGHVS, CDR2 FQNEAQ, per germline. This CDR3 has 17 residues. The full variable domain, completed using reference TRBV7-8 and TRBJ1-6, is GAGVSQSPRYKVAKRGQDVALRCDPISGHVSLFWYQQALGQGPEFLTYFQNEAQLDKSGLPSDRFFAERPEGSVSTLKIQRTQQEDSAVYLCASSLNAGLFNNSPLHFGNGTRLTVT.

The chain links TRBV6-6 to TRBJ1-5; TRBD1 might be the D (5 bases). Germline lookup yields CDR1 MNHNY and CDR2 SVGAGI (reference sequence). V lost 2 bases and J 8 bases, leaving 13 bases between the germline ends. This CDR3 spans 14 amino acids. The CDR3 bases are TGTGCCAGCAGTTACCGGGACCGACAAGAGCCCCAGCATTTT. This codes for CASSYRDRQEPQHF.

The gene calls are TRBV24-1 and TRBJ2-3; 8 nucleotides line up with TRBD1. Germline V gene lookup returns CDR1 KGHDR and CDR2 SFDVKD. Germline trimming cut 4 bases from V and 0 bases from J; bases unmatched to any gene: 11. The CDR3 is 18 residues long. CDR3 sequence reads: CATSDPNKDRGSTDTQYF. CDR3 bases: TGTGCCACCAGTGACCCAAACAAAGACAGGGGAAGCACAGATACGCAGTATTTT.

The chain links TRBV11-2 to TRBJ2-2; TRBD2 matches at 12 bases. J lost 7 bases, V lost 4 bases, and 4 bases had no gene match. Per the germline V gene, CDR1 is SGHAT and CDR2 is FQNNGV. The CDR3 sequence is 15 residues long. CDR3 DNA sequence: TGTGCCAGCAGCTCGAGACTAGCGGGGGACGGGGAGCTGTTTTTT. It translates to CASSSRLAGDGELFF.

The chain couples TRBV12-3 or TRBV12-4 to TRBJ1-3, with 7 bases matching TRBD1. J gave up 7 bases and V 5 bases, and 8 bases lay outside the gene matches. The CDR3 consists of 14 residues. The CDR3 region is CASSQQGYRNTIYF. The CDR3 DNA is TGTGCCAGCAGTCAACAGGGGTATAGGAACACCATATATTTT.

CDR3: CASSVSGNGGDEQFF. The CDR3 coding sequence is TGTGCCAGTAGTGTGAGCGGTAATGGGGGGGATGAGCAGTTCTTC. V is TRBV19 and J is TRBJ2-1; 7 bases are shared with TRBD2. Germline V gene sequence: CDR1 LNHDA, CDR2 SQIVND (reference sequence). Trimming removed 5 bases from V and 8 bases from J; junction bases left unmatched: 12. The CDR3 totals 15 residues.

The gene calls are TRBV12-5 and TRBJ2-2; tentative D call: TRBD2 (5 bases). The V gene's germline CDR1 is LGHNT and CDR2 FRNRAP. The CDR3 runs 13 residues. V gave up 5 bases and J gave up 5 bases, with 9 bases separating them. The CDR3 region has the DNA TGTGCTAGTGGTCTACGGGGTACCGGGGAGCTGTTTTTT. It encodes CASGLRGTGELFF.

The chain combines TRBV12-3 or TRBV12-4 with TRBJ1-5; 7 nucleotides align to TRBD1. Trimming cost V 3 bases and J 4 bases; bases outside gene matches: 3. CDR3 length: 14 residues. The DNA of the CDR3 is TGTGCCAGCAGTTTGGGACAGTTTAATCAGCCCCAGCATTTT. This translates into CASSLGQFNQPQHF.

This clonotype was observed a handful of times. The V gene is TRBV4-3, the J gene TRBJ2-6; 8 positions agree with TRBD1. The CDR3 is made up of 19 amino acids. Per germline, CDR1 LGHNA and CDR2 YSLEER. V was pared by 0 bases and J by 0 bases, with 7 bases of the junction left unmatched. The CDR3 reads CASSQDHPGGYSGANVLTF. CDR3 in DNA: TGCGCCAGCAGCCAAGATCATCCAGGGGGCTACTCTGGGGCCAACGTCCTGACTTTC.

The CDR3 nucleotides are TGTGCCCCGATCTTCTGGGACAGGGAGTTCTACGAGCAGTACTTC. Amino acid sequence: CAPIFWDREFYEQYF. This chain uses TRBV24-1 with TRBJ2-7; 9 positions agree with TRBD1. The length of the CDR3 is 15 residues. The V and J ends lost 12 bases and 3 bases, in that order; junction bases with no gene match: 14. The V gene's germline CDR1 is KGHDR and CDR2 SFDVKD.

A few counts support this clonotype. V and J are TRBV6-1 and TRBJ2-1; D possibly corresponds to TRBD2 (6 bases). CDR3 length: 12 amino acids. Per the germline V gene, CDR1 is MNHNS and CDR2 is SASEGT. V was pared by 4 bases and J by 15 bases, with 16 bases between. CDR3 protein: CASSGRYGGTFF. Written as DNA, the CDR3 is TGTGCCAGCAGTGGACGGTATGGCGGGACGTTCTTC.

This clonotype has only a few counts. The chain has TRBV4-2 and TRBJ2-7; D is perhaps TRBD1 or TRBD2 (6 bases each). V dropped 1 base and J dropped 0 bases, with 13 bases sitting between them. This CDR3 has 16 residues. The V gene's germline CDR1 is LGHNA and CDR2 YNFKEQ. CDR3 sequence (DNA): TGTGCCAGCAGCCAAGCCGCGGGACAAACCTCCTACGAGCAGTACTTC. Translated, it gives CASSQAAGQTSYEQYF.

At least ten counts were recorded for this clonotype. V and J are TRBV19 and TRBJ1-5; D is ambiguous. V was clipped by 10 bases and J by 4 bases, with 14 bases between them. CDR1 is LNHDA, CDR2 SQIVND, per germline (reference sequence). CDR3 size: 13 residues. The CDR3 coding sequence is TGTGCCACCCAAGAGGGAGGGAATCAGCCCCAGCATTTT. Its translation: CATQEGGNQPQHF.

The gene calls are TRBV27 and TRBJ2-2, with 10 bases that match TRBD1. From germline, CDR1 is MNHEY and CDR2 SMNVEV (reference sequence). CDR3 length: 15 amino acids. The junction had 7 bases not matched to a gene; V was cut back by 6 bases and J by 6 bases. The CDR3 DNA reads TGTGCCAGCAGGCGACCGGGACAGGGGTCCGGGGAGCTGTTTTTT. Amino acid sequence: CASRRPGQGSGELFF.

This clonotype was seen repeatedly, ten times or more. The chain uses TRBV12-5 and TRBJ1-1, with unresolved D. The germline V and J ends were trimmed by 3 bases and 5 bases, with 7 bases remaining between them. Germline CDR1 reads LGHNT; CDR2 reads FRNRAP. This CDR3 comprises 12 residues. CDR3 coding DNA: TGTGCTAGTGGTTTAGGTGGTACTGAAGCTTTCTTT. Protein: CASGLGGTEAFF.

This clonotype occurred a few times. V is TRBV20-1 and J is TRBJ1-6, with D unclear. V lost 0 bases and J 7 bases, leaving 16 bases between the germline ends. The V gene's germline CDR1 is DFQATT and CDR2 SNEGSKA (reference sequence). There are 16 residues in the CDR3. Here the CDR3 DNA reads TGCAGTGCTAGAGATGCCGGGCTTCTCCCCAATTCACCCCTCCACTTT. Amino acid sequence: CSARDAGLLPNSPLHF.

The V call is TRBV11-2, the J call TRBJ2-5, with D possibly being TRBD2 (6 bases). The V gene's germline CDR1 is SGHAT and CDR2 FQNNGV. Deletions cut 1 base from V and 1 base from J, with 7 bases between. CDR3 length: 14 residues. Here the CDR3 reads CASSLAGAQETQYF. The CDR3 nucleotides are TGTGCCAGCAGCTTAGCGGGAGCCCAAGAGACCCAGTACTTC.

The rearrangement uses TRBV11-2 and TRBJ2-1, with 11 bases matching TRBD2. V shed 2 bases, J shed 10 bases, and the junction held 7 bases outside the gene matches. The CDR3 loop spans 15 amino acids. Germline V gene sequence: CDR1 SGHAT, CDR2 FQNNGV. The CDR3 coding sequence is TGTGCCAGCAGCTTATATTTAGCGGGAGGGGAAGAGCAGTTCTTC. As protein: CASSLYLAGGEEQFF.

V is TRBV20-1 and J is TRBJ2-1; a possible D gene is TRBD1 (5 bases). V was clipped by 4 bases and J by 7 bases, with 23 bases between them. The CDR3 has 16 amino acids. The germline V gene has CDR1 DFQATT and CDR2 SNEGSKA (reference sequence). CDR3 in DNA: TGCAGTGCTACTCATCCTCAGGGTTTTGCATCGAATGAGCAGTTCTTC. Protein: CSATHPQGFASNEQFF.